Presented here are 25 T cell receptor beta chains from one specimen sequenced in a study of technical replicates of blood from a handful of donors. Method: immunoSEQ multiplex PCR; TCRdb's copy keeps in-frame clones and lacks some. Of about 80,000 clones listed, just under 95% are singletons. Sequences were obtained from T cells isolated from PBMCs. The receptors come from a human donor in good health.

CDR3 DNA: TGTGCCAGCTCACCACAGGGGCACAGTGGAAACACCATATATTTT. Encoded protein: CASSPQGHSGNTIYF. V usage is TRBV18 and J usage is TRBJ1-3, with TRBD1 as a possible D gene (5 bases). Germline lookup yields CDR1 KGHSH and CDR2 LQKENI. The CDR3 runs 15 residues. The germline V and J ends were trimmed by 1 base and 3 bases, with 10 bases remaining between them.

The genes are TRBV7-2 and TRBJ2-7, with a weak D call TRBD1 (5 bases). The germline V gene has CDR1 SGHTA and CDR2 FQGNSA. V was trimmed by 8 bases and J by 5 bases, leaving 19 bases between them. CDR3 size: 14 residues. CDR3: CASGAGNPNHEQYF. For the CDR3, the DNA is TGTGCCAGCGGAGCAGGGAATCCGAACCACGAGCAGTACTTC. The variable domain in full, with the rest retrieved from reference TRBV7-2 and TRBJ2-7, is GAGVSQSPSNKVTEKGKDVELRCDPISGHTALYWYRQSLGQGLEFLIYFQGNSAPDKSGLPSDRFSAERTGGSVSTLTIQRTQQEDSAVYLCASGAGNPNHEQYFGPGTRLTVT.

The gene calls are TRBV6-5 and TRBJ1-1, with unresolved D. The CDR3 is made up of 14 amino acids. Germline-derived CDR1 and CDR2 are MNHEY and SVGAGI. Trimming cost V 2 bases and J 1 base, with 8 bases left between them. The CDR3 is CASSYEAGNTEAFF. CDR3 coding DNA: TGTGCCAGCAGTTACGAAGCAGGGAACACTGAAGCTTTCTTT.

The rearrangement uses TRBV9 and TRBJ2-2; 7 positions agree with TRBD1. After removal of 0 bases from V and 6 bases from J, the junction contained 2 bases not matched to a gene. Germline assignment: CDR1 SGDLS and CDR2 YYNGEE. CDR3 length: 14 residues. As DNA, the CDR3 is TGTGCCAGCAGCGTAGCTACAGGGGCCGGGGAGCTGTTTTTT. It translates to CASSVATGAGELFF.

This chain uses TRBV10-3 with TRBJ2-1; 7 bases align to TRBD1. Germline-derived CDR1 and CDR2 are ENHRY and SYGVKD. The CDR3 extends over 16 amino acids. V lost 5 bases and J lost 5; bases outside the gene matches: 12. The chain's CDR3 is CAISPKDRELNNEQFF. The CDR3 DNA reads as TGTGCCATCAGTCCCAAAGACAGGGAACTGAACAATGAGCAGTTCTTC.

This chain uses TRBV7-9 with TRBJ1-1; TRBD1 aligns across 7 bases. This CDR3 is 14 amino acids long. The ends lost 5 bases at V and 3 bases at J; junction bases unmatched: 6. CDR1 and CDR2 (germline): SEHNR, FQNEAQ (reference sequence). CDR3 sequence reads: CASSMGQRDTEAFF. The CDR3 region has the DNA TGTGCCAGCAGCATGGGACAGAGAGACACTGAAGCTTTCTTT.

This chain joins TRBV28 and TRBJ1-1, with D possibly being TRBD1 (5 bases). Trimming removed 4 bases from V and 5 bases from J, with 14 bases in between. Germline loops: CDR1 MDHEN, CDR2 SYDVKM. This CDR3 contains 14 residues. The CDR3 loop reads CASSSPGGETEAFF. DNA for the CDR3: TGTGCCAGCAGTTCCCCGGGGGGGGAAACTGAAGCTTTCTTT.

A single count supports this clone. The chain links TRBV28 to TRBJ1-1; D may be TRBD1 (6 bases). The CDR3 sequence is 16 residues long. V gave up 6 bases and J gave up 0 bases, with 17 bases separating them. Germline V gene lookup returns CDR1 MDHEN and CDR2 SYDVKM. The CDR3 protein is CASSDISRGMNTEAFF. For the CDR3, the DNA is TGTGCCAGCAGCGACATATCCAGGGGCATGAACACTGAAGCTTTCTTT.

This chain links TRBV29-1 with TRBJ2-3; TRBD2 matches 7 bases. The germline gives CDR1 SQVTM, CDR2 ANQGSEA. This CDR3 is 15 amino acids long. Losses at the gene ends were 1 base for V and 0 bases for J; bases not matched to a gene: 4. The CDR3 DNA follows: TGCAGCGTTGAAGGTTCTAGCGGAAGCACAGATACGCAGTATTTT. It specifies CSVEGSSGSTDTQYF.

The gene calls are TRBV28 and TRBJ2-7; 8 bases are a match to TRBD2. The germline gives CDR1 MDHEN, CDR2 SYDVKM. The CDR3 runs 14 residues. The junction had 9 bases not matched to a gene; V was cut back by 6 bases and J by 5 bases. CDR3 coding DNA: TGTGCCAGCAGCCTTAGCGGGAAACGGAACGAGCAGTACTTC. Amino acids: CASSLSGKRNEQYF.

V and J are TRBV7-6 and TRBJ2-1; weak D call: TRBD1 (5 bases). The CDR3 is 14 residues long. Germline loops: CDR1 SGHVS, CDR2 FNYEAQ. V was shortened by 5 bases and J by 8 bases, with 16 bases between the two germline ends. CDR3 DNA: TGTGCCAGCAGCCAAATTATTATGGGGCATGAGCAGTTCTTC. Residues: CASSQIIMGHEQFF.

The V call is TRBV11-2, the J call TRBJ2-1; 9 bases agree with TRBD2. The ends lost 1 base at V and 10 bases at J; junction bases unmatched: 11. Looked up from germline, CDR1 is SGHAT and CDR2 is FQNNGV. The CDR3 runs 16 residues. The CDR3 loop reads CASSLVSSGSGGEQFF. The CDR3 nucleotides read TGTGCCAGCAGCTTAGTCAGTAGCGGGAGCGGGGGAGAGCAGTTCTTC.

The chain recombines TRBV2 with TRBJ1-5; D unclear. Trimming removed 6 bases from V and 4 bases from J, with 7 bases in between. CDR3 length: 12 residues. CDR1 is SNHLY and CDR2 is FYNNEI in the germline V gene. The CDR3 reads CASRALNQPQHF. The CDR3 nucleotides read TGTGCCAGCAGAGCCCTTAATCAGCCCCAGCATTTT.

Only one count was recorded for this clone. V gene TRBV7-9 combines with J gene TRBJ1-1; 7 nucleotides align to TRBD1. Germline V gene sequence: CDR1 SEHNR, CDR2 FQNEAQ (reference sequence). CDR3 size: 12 residues. V shed 5 bases and J 10 bases; nucleotides not matched to a gene: 7. CDR3 nucleotides: TGTGCCAGCAGCCCGGACCCAGGGGGAGCTTTCTTT. It yields the protein CASSPDPGGAFF.

The rearrangement uses TRBV5-1 and TRBJ2-2, with 11 bases that match TRBD1. Trimming at V came to 7 bases and at J to 6 bases, leaving 5 bases not matched to a gene. CDR3 length: 14 amino acids. Germline assignment: CDR1 SGHRS and CDR2 YFSETQ. CDR3 loop: CASGGDRGSGELFF. The CDR3 DNA is TGCGCCAGCGGAGGGGACAGGGGGTCCGGGGAGCTGTTTTTT.

The V and J genes are TRBV7-9 and TRBJ1-2; no clear D. Germline V gene lookup returns CDR1 SEHNR and CDR2 FQNEAQ (reference sequence). CDR3 size: 15 residues. V was shortened by 0 bases and J by 0 bases, with 8 bases between the two germline ends. The CDR3 nucleotides read TGTGCCAGCAGCTTAGCGCGGGGAGCTAACTATGGCTACACCTTC. As protein: CASSLARGANYGYTF. Full variable domain (rest looked up from reference TRBV7-9 and TRBJ1-2): DTGVSQNPRHKITKRGQNVTFRCDPISEHNRLYWYRQTLGQGPEFLTYFQNEAQLEKSRLLSDRFSAERPKGSFSTLEIQRTEQGDSAMYLCASSLARGANYGYTFGSGTRLTVV.

Here the CDR3 reads CASSEAPFSSYNEQFF. DNA for the CDR3: TGTGCCAGCAGTGAAGCGCCTTTCAGCTCCTACAATGAGCAGTTCTTC. V usage is TRBV6-1 and J usage is TRBJ2-1; unclear D gene. Germline V gives CDR1 MNHNS, CDR2 SASEGT. The CDR3 consists of 16 residues. The V end was cut by 0 bases, the J end by 0 bases, with 9 bases between.

The V and J genes are TRBV19 and TRBJ2-2; no clear D. The ends were cut back, 7 bases at V and 5 bases at J, with 8 bases in the middle. CDR3 length equals 12 residues. Looked up from germline, CDR1 is LNHDA and CDR2 is SQIVND (reference sequence). As DNA, the CDR3 is TGTGCCAGTAACGCCAGAACCGGGGAGCTGTTTTTT. It codes for CASNARTGELFF. The variable domain in full, completed from reference TRBV19 and TRBJ2-2, reads DGGITQSPKYLFRKEGQNVTLSCEQNLNHDAMYWYRQDPGQGLRLIYYSQIVNDFQKGDIAEGYSVSREKKESFPLTVTSAQKNPTAFYLCASNARTGELFFGEGSRLTVL.

This CDR3 is CASSSGTGGGKLFF. Written as DNA, the CDR3 is TGTGCCAGCAGTTCCGGGACAGGGGGGGGAAAACTGTTTTTT. The chain couples TRBV2 to TRBJ1-4; 11 bases are a match to TRBD1. The CDR3 runs 14 residues. The germline V gene has CDR1 SNHLY and CDR2 FYNNEI. V was clipped by 5 bases and J by 10 bases; unmatched bases: 6.

The chain carries TRBV29-1 and TRBJ1-1, with a tentative D call TRBD1 (5 bases). This CDR3 region has 13 residues. CDR1 is SQVTM and CDR2 is ANQGSEA in the germline V gene. V was clipped by 6 bases and J by 0 bases, with 11 bases between them. CDR3 DNA sequence: TGCAGCGTGGGGCTGGGGATGAACACTGAAGCTTTCTTT. It codes for CSVGLGMNTEAFF.

V usage is TRBV10-2 and J usage is TRBJ2-3; 10 nucleotides match TRBD2. The CDR3 is 14 amino acids. Germline V gene lookup returns CDR1 WSHSY and CDR2 SAAADI. Unmatched junction bases numbered 3, after V lost 6 bases and J lost 3 bases. CDR3 in amino acids: CASRKGLATDTQYF. The CDR3 DNA sequence: TGCGCCAGCAGGAAGGGACTAGCGACAGATACGCAGTATTTT.

The chain employs TRBV7-2 and TRBJ1-5; D gene unclear. The V gene's germline CDR1 is SGHTA and CDR2 FQGNSA. V was cut by 2 bases and J by 2 bases, with 7 bases left in between. The CDR3 is made up of 14 amino acids. CDR3 nucleotide sequence: TGTGCCAGCAGCTTACACACAGGCAATCAGCCCCAGCATTTT. Amino acids: CASSLHTGNQPQHF.

The V gene is TRBV9, the J gene TRBJ1-2, with TRBD1 identical over 7 bases. The CDR3 is 15 residues long. Trimming cost V 4 bases and J 8 bases; bases outside gene matches: 14. Germline V gene data show CDR1 as SGDLS and CDR2 as YYNGEE. The CDR3 loop reads CASSLVSGGRGGYTF. The CDR3 DNA sequence: TGTGCCAGCAGCCTCGTGTCAGGGGGTCGAGGAGGCTACACCTTC.

The gene calls are TRBV2 and TRBJ2-7; 7 nucleotides line up with TRBD2. CDR3 length equals 14 residues. Germline CDR1 SNHLY, CDR2 FYNNEI. The trim removed 5 bases at V and 3 bases at J, leaving 7 bases unmatched. Here the CDR3 reads CASSQPGEGYEQYF. The CDR3 region has the DNA TGTGCCAGCAGTCAACCCGGGGAGGGCTACGAGCAGTACTTC.

V gene TRBV14 combines with J gene TRBJ1-2; 8 bases fit TRBD1. V trimming: 0 bases; J trimming: 0 bases; junction bases outside the gene matches: 9. Looked up from germline, CDR1 is SGHDN and CDR2 is FVKESK. The CDR3 has 18 residues. The chain's CDR3 is CASSQDPWTGTSNYGYTF. For the CDR3, the DNA is TGTGCCAGCAGCCAAGATCCCTGGACAGGGACTTCTAACTATGGCTACACCTTC.